These 28 T cell receptor beta chains were all obtained from the same sample, sequenced in a study of identifying expanded T cells in peripheral blood. This table comes from immunoSEQ multiplex PCR, and its TCRdb copy is limited to in-frame clones, with some not included. The table has about 97,000 clones, about 91% seen once. Material for sequencing was blood. These receptor sequences come from a person aged 18 to 75 in good health.

V and J are TRBV15 and TRBJ2-7; D gene ambiguous. Germline lookup yields CDR1 LNHNV and CDR2 YYDKDF (reference sequence). Deletions cut 3 bases from V and 2 bases from J, with 14 bases between. This CDR3 spans 15 amino acids. For the CDR3, the DNA is TGTGCCACCAGCAGTCCCTTTAGATCCCCCTACGAGCAGTACTTC. Its translation: CATSSPFRSPYEQYF.

This clone was detected only a few times. The chain carries TRBV19 and TRBJ1-4, with 7 bases that match TRBD1. Trimming at V came to 7 bases and at J to 4 bases, leaving 9 bases not matched to a gene. Germline V gene data show CDR1 as LNHDA and CDR2 as SQIVND (reference sequence). CDR3 length: 15 amino acids. The CDR3 protein is CASTRQGVNNEKLFF. CDR3 nucleotide sequence: TGTGCCAGTACTCGTCAGGGGGTGAATAATGAAAAACTGTTTTTT.

This clone is a singleton in its sample. The chain recombines TRBV5-1 with TRBJ2-3, with D hard to call. The CDR3 totals 17 residues. Germline loops: CDR1 SGHRS, CDR2 YFSETQ. Trimming removed 0 bases at V and 1 base at J, with 15 bases between. The DNA of the CDR3 is TGCGCCAGCAGCTTGGCCGAGCTGAGTGGTCGCACAGATACGCAGTATTTT. The encoded protein is CASSLAELSGRTDTQYF.

The rearrangement links TRBV23-1 to TRBJ2-7, with 7 bases aligning to TRBD2. TRBV23-1 is sorted into the ORF group, with uncertain function. V shed 0 bases and J 8 bases; nucleotides not matched to a gene: 13. CDR3 length: 16 residues. The CDR3 DNA reads TGCGCCAGCAGTCAATCGCTCGCGGGGGAGCTTCGGCAGCAGTACTTC. As protein: CASSQSLAGELRQQYF.

This clone was seen just once. V and J are TRBV28 and TRBJ2-7; 12 nucleotides align to TRBD1. The CDR3 sequence is 18 residues long. CDR1 and CDR2 (germline): MDHEN, SYDVKM. V gave up 4 bases and J gave up 3 bases; unmatched junction bases: 13. The CDR3 DNA follows: TGTGCCAGCAGTTCGTACTCCGGGACAGGGGGCGGGAGCTACGAGCAGTACTTC. It yields the protein CASSSYSGTGGGSYEQYF.

The V gene is TRBV23-1, the J gene TRBJ1-6; D is unresolved. TRBV23-1 is recorded as an ORF, its role being uncertain. The V end lost 4 bases, the J end lost 4 bases, and 14 bases lay between the germline ends. The CDR3 has 16 residues. The DNA of the CDR3 is TGCGCCAGCAGTCCCCCCCAAAACAGATATAATTCACCCCTCCACTTT. Translation: CASSPPQNRYNSPLHF.

This clone was recorded a few times. The rearrangement links TRBV5-1 to TRBJ2-2; perhaps TRBD1 as D (6 bases). CDR3 length: 15 amino acids. Trimming pared 2 bases from V and 4 bases from J, leaving 12 bases between. The germline V gene has CDR1 SGHRS and CDR2 YFSETQ. Here the CDR3 DNA reads TGCGCCAGCAGCTTCGTGCAGGGGAGCACCGGGGAGCTGTTTTTT. This sequence encodes CASSFVQGSTGELFF.

The chain has TRBV4-2 and TRBJ1-1; D call uncertain. CDR1 and CDR2 from the germline V gene are LGHNA and YNFKEQ. The CDR3 covers 14 residues. Between the trimmed V and J ends, which lost 0 bases and 6 bases, there was a span of 11 bases. This chain's CDR3 is CASSQERVRAEAFF. Written as DNA, the CDR3 is TGTGCCAGCAGCCAAGAGAGGGTGAGGGCTGAAGCTTTCTTT.

The CDR3 region has the DNA TGTGCCAGCAGCTTAGTAGCGGGAAATGAGCAGTTCTTC. Amino acid sequence: CASSLVAGNEQFF. The chain uses TRBV11-3 and TRBJ2-1, with 8 bases identical to TRBD2. Germline CDR1 reads SGHNT; CDR2 reads YENEEA. CDR3 length equals 13 residues. V dropped 1 base and J dropped 7; count of bases not matched to a gene: 0.

The chain links TRBV19 to TRBJ2-7, with TRBD1 identical over 9 bases. The ends lost 5 bases at V and 6 bases at J; junction bases unmatched: 11. Per the germline V gene, CDR1 is LNHDA and CDR2 is SQIVND (reference sequence). The CDR3 length is 15 residues. In nucleotides, the CDR3 is TGTGCCAGTAGTCTTAAGGGCGGGACAGGGAGCGAGCAGTACTTC. Encoded protein: CASSLKGGTGSEQYF.

This chain uses TRBV6-1 with TRBJ2-1; the D is unclear. V dropped 4 bases and J dropped 8 bases, with 15 bases sitting between them. The CDR3 length is 14 residues. Germline V lookup: CDR1 MNHNS, CDR2 SASEGT. CDR3 sequence: CASSGPSVWDEQFF. In DNA, the CDR3 is TGTGCCAGCAGTGGCCCCAGTGTCTGGGATGAGCAGTTCTTC.

By share, this clone counts as medium-sized. The chain recombines TRBV6-4 with TRBJ2-3; the match to TRBD1 covers 8 bases. The germline CDR1 and CDR2 sequences are MRHNA and SNTAGT. CDR3 size: 16 residues. V lost 0 bases and J lost 2; bases outside the gene matches: 4. CDR3 loop: CASSDSTGDNTDTQYF. The DNA of the CDR3 is TGTGCCAGCAGTGACTCGACAGGGGATAACACAGATACGCAGTATTTT.

The V call is TRBV10-3, the J call TRBJ2-7; 8 bases are shared with TRBD2. V lost 2 bases to trimming and J lost 9 bases; unmatched junction nucleotides: 9. Germline V gene data show CDR1 as ENHRY and CDR2 as SYGVKD. There are 14 residues in the CDR3. The CDR3 loop is CAISETKSGSWQYF. The CDR3 region has the DNA TGTGCCATCAGTGAGACTAAGAGCGGGAGCTGGCAGTACTTC.

The V call is TRBV18, the J call TRBJ1-1, with 7 positions matching TRBD1. The J segment lost 10 bases and the V segment lost 3 bases, leaving 20 bases of the junction unmatched. CDR1 KGHSH and CDR2 LQKENI come from the germline V gene. This CDR3 has 17 amino acids. CDR3 residues: CASSPRFSTTGRITAFF. The CDR3 DNA reads as TGTGCCAGCTCACCTAGGTTCTCTACGACAGGGCGGATTACAGCTTTCTTT.

The chain links TRBV28 to TRBJ1-2; 8 bases line up with TRBD1. The CDR3 totals 16 residues. Germline CDR1 and CDR2: MDHEN and SYDVKM. V lost 6 bases and J lost 3; bases outside the gene matches: 12. CDR3 region: CASRPRGMDRDYGYTF. CDR3 DNA: TGTGCCAGCAGGCCGAGGGGGATGGACAGGGACTATGGCTACACCTTC.

The chain employs TRBV5-5 and TRBJ2-7; no firm D call. The V end lost 0 bases, the J end lost 6 bases, and 7 bases lay between the germline ends. Germline CDR1 is SGHKS and CDR2 is YYEKEE (reference sequence). The CDR3 is made up of 12 amino acids. The CDR3 DNA reads as TGTGCCAGCAGCTTGGGGGGTGGCGAGCAGTACTTC. Translating gives CASSLGGGEQYF.

This rearrangement joins TRBV5-1 to TRBJ2-1; D is uncertain. Germline V gives CDR1 SGHRS, CDR2 YFSETQ. Trimming shortened V by 4 bases and J by 4 bases, and 6 bases separated the two germline ends. The CDR3 covers 12 residues. The DNA of the CDR3 is TGCGCCAGCAGCGAGATTTACAATGAGCAGTTCTTC. It yields the protein CASSEIYNEQFF.

V and J are TRBV19 and TRBJ2-7; D perhaps matches TRBD1 (5 bases). Trimming left V 3 bases short and J 7 bases short, with 13 bases between. The germline CDR1 and CDR2 sequences are LNHDA and SQIVND (reference sequence). CDR3 length: 13 residues. The CDR3 loop reads CASSIQGTREQYF. As DNA, the CDR3 is TGTGCCAGTAGTATTCAGGGTACTCGGGAGCAGTACTTC.

This clone appeared a single time. This chain connects TRBV7-2 to TRBJ2-1, with D possibly being TRBD1 or TRBD2 (5 bases each). The V end was cut by 0 bases, the J end by 2 bases, with 8 bases between. Germline values: CDR1 SGHTA, CDR2 FQGNSA. CDR3 length: 15 residues. CDR3 DNA sequence: TGTGCCAGCAGCTTAGCGGGGGTCACCTACAATGAGCAGTTCTTC. It translates to CASSLAGVTYNEQFF.

The chain couples TRBV2 to TRBJ1-3; D may be TRBD1 (6 bases). There are 18 residues in the CDR3. The germline CDR1 and CDR2 sequences are SNHLY and FYNNEI. V lost 7 bases to trimming and J lost 0 bases, with 22 bases between them. The DNA for the CDR3 is TGTGCCAGCATTGATGGTGGGCAGGGGCTTTTCTCTGGAAACACCATATATTTT. This translates into CASIDGGQGLFSGNTIYF.

This clone was seen more than once but under ten times. J is TRBJ2-1 and V is TRBV7-3; D is undetermined. Germline CDR1 and CDR2: SGHTA and FQGTGA. V was cut by 6 bases and J by 5 bases, with 8 bases left in between. The CDR3 loop spans 12 amino acids. CDR3 sequence: CASRFLDNEQFF. The CDR3 nucleotides are TGTGCCAGCAGGTTTTTGGACAATGAGCAGTTCTTC.

CDR3 sequence reads: CAIRYGGGTGELFF. The CDR3 DNA reads as TGTGCCATCAGGTACGGAGGCGGCACCGGGGAGCTGTTTTTT. The chain joins TRBV10-3 to TRBJ2-2; a possible D gene is TRBD2 (5 bases). The CDR3 runs 14 residues. CDR1 is ENHRY, CDR2 SYGVKD, per germline. Trimming removed 6 bases from V and 4 bases from J, with 12 bases in between.

The chain combines TRBV29-1 with TRBJ1-1; D may be TRBD1 (5 bases). Germline V gene sequence: CDR1 SQVTM, CDR2 ANQGSEA. V lost 6 bases and J lost 1, with 9 bases in between. CDR3 length equals 12 residues. The CDR3 here is CSVLGTNTEAFF. The CDR3 coding sequence is TGCAGCGTACTGGGGACGAACACTGAAGCTTTCTTT.

V and J are TRBV5-4 and TRBJ1-2; TRBD1 might be the D (5 bases). The CDR3 contains 15 residues. V was pared by 0 bases and J by 3 bases, with 12 bases between. Germline values: CDR1 SGHNT, CDR2 YYREEE (reference sequence). The CDR3 DNA is TGTGCCAGCAGCTTGGACGCAGGGAAGGACTATGGCTACACCTTC. Amino acid sequence: CASSLDAGKDYGYTF.

This chain connects TRBV9 to TRBJ2-1; D perhaps matches TRBD2 (6 bases). With 0 bases removed from V and 5 bases from J, the gap between germline ends came to 12 bases. Germline loops: CDR1 SGDLS, CDR2 YYNGEE. This CDR3 spans 15 amino acids. Here the CDR3 DNA reads TGTGCCAGCAGCGTAGGAAGCGGGTCCAACAATGAGCAGTTCTTC. Its translation is CASSVGSGSNNEQFF.

The rearrangement uses TRBV29-1 and TRBJ2-7, with D possibly TRBD1 on 5 matching bases. Per the germline V gene, CDR1 is SQVTM and CDR2 is ANQGSEA. This CDR3 comprises 17 residues. V was pared by 7 bases and J by 5 bases, with 30 bases between. The CDR3 nucleotides are TGCAGCGGAACTTTAGGGGTCTTGGCAGGGCCCCAGGACGAGCAGTACTTC. Amino acids: CSGTLGVLAGPQDEQYF.

The chain is built from TRBV5-4 and TRBJ1-1; weak D call: TRBD1 (5 bases). Germline CDR1 is SGHNT and CDR2 is YYREEE (reference sequence). The V and J ends lost 4 bases and 1 base respectively, with 11 bases between them. CDR3 length: 14 amino acids. CDR3 amino acids: CASSPYTGNTEAFF. CDR3 sequence (DNA): TGTGCCAGCAGCCCCTATACAGGGAACACTGAAGCTTTCTTT.

V is TRBV21-1 and J is TRBJ2-3; TRBD2 was called by the table and not checked on the DNA. TRBV21-1 has pseudogene status. The CDR3 sequence is 18 residues long. In DNA form, the CDR3 reads TGTGCCAGCAGCAAAGGCCGGGAGAGGGGCCAGAGCACAGATACGCAGTATTTT. Residues: CASSKGRERGQSTDTQYF.